The 18 T cell receptor beta chains given below trace back to one sample, sequenced in a study of graft-versus-host responses after intestinal transplantation. For these TCRs, the target antigens are not known. TCRdb's copy holds only in-frame clones and misses some; the assay was immunoSEQ multiplex PCR. The repertoire has fewer than 95,000 clones, about 95% of them found once; the top ten carry 0.15% to 0.2%. This sample comprised unstimulated CD4+ T cells sorted from spleen or lymph node cells, obtained before transplant. The receptors were gathered from a human donor who was the organ donor for an intestinal transplant.

V usage is TRBV12-5 and J usage is TRBJ1-1; 7 nucleotides line up with TRBD1. Trimming cost V 3 bases and J 0 bases; bases outside gene matches: 13. The length of the CDR3 is 18 residues. The germline CDR1 and CDR2 sequences are LGHNT and FRNRAP. The CDR3 spells CASGFARQGSSMNTEAFF. CDR3 nucleotide sequence: TGTGCTAGTGGTTTTGCCCGACAGGGTTCGAGCATGAACACTGAAGCTTTCTTT.

The chain joins TRBV30 to TRBJ1-6; D unclear. Germline CDR1 is GTSNPN and CDR2 is SVGIG (reference sequence). CDR3 length: 15 amino acids. With 4 bases removed from V and 0 bases from J, the gap between germline ends came to 10 bases. CDR3 in DNA: TGTGCCTGGACCGCTGAGAACTCCTATAATTCACCCCTCCACTTT. Its translation: CAWTAENSYNSPLHF.

The chain uses TRBV5-1 and TRBJ1-5, with TRBD1 identical over 7 bases. J lost 0 bases, V lost 0 bases, and 9 bases had no gene match. Germline V gene data show CDR1 as SGHRS and CDR2 as YFSETQ. This CDR3 has 18 residues. CDR3 sequence reads: CASSLDRGPANSNQPQHF. The CDR3 bases are TGCGCCAGCAGCTTGGACAGGGGACCCGCTAATAGCAATCAGCCCCAGCATTTT.

The chain joins TRBV27 to TRBJ2-5, with TRBD1 as a possible D gene (5 bases). V was cut by 7 bases and J by 11 bases, with 17 bases left in between. The CDR3 is 12 residues long. CDR1 and CDR2 (germline): MNHEY, SMNVEV (reference sequence). The CDR3 DNA is TGTGCCAGCAAAAACCCCTCAGGGAAGCAGTACTTC. This codes for CASKNPSGKQYF.

The chain employs TRBV18 and TRBJ1-4; 11 bases map to TRBD1. This CDR3 is built from 15 residues. CDR1 KGHSH and CDR2 LQKENI come from the germline V gene. The J segment lost 4 bases and the V segment lost 3 bases, leaving 1 base of the junction unmatched. CDR3 protein: CASSPGTGGNEKLFF. CDR3 nucleotide sequence: TGTGCCAGCTCACCCGGGACAGGGGGTAATGAAAAACTGTTTTTT.

This clone has only a few counts. This chain links TRBV11-2 with TRBJ1-6; no reliable D call. From germline, CDR1 is SGHAT and CDR2 FQNNGV. This CDR3 contains 17 residues. V was cut by 2 bases and J by 8 bases, with 19 bases left in between. The chain's CDR3 is CASSLSPPGFGYSPLHF. The CDR3 coding sequence is TGTGCCAGCAGCTTATCGCCCCCGGGATTCGGGTATTCACCCCTCCACTTT.

V gene TRBV4-1 combines with J gene TRBJ2-7, with D tentatively TRBD1 or TRBD2 (6 bases each). Germline V gene lookup returns CDR1 MGHRA and CDR2 YSYEKL. Trimming stripped 1 base from V and 2 bases from J, with 12 bases between. CDR3 length: 15 residues. The chain's CDR3 is CASSQGGAGPYEQYF. In nucleotides, the CDR3 is TGCGCCAGCAGCCAAGGGGGGGCCGGTCCCTACGAGCAGTACTTC.

V usage is TRBV11-1 and J usage is TRBJ1-4; no firm D call. Trimming cost V 6 bases and J 2 bases, with 16 bases left between them. Germline V lookup: CDR1 SGHAT, CDR2 FQDESV (reference sequence). The CDR3 runs 16 residues. Here the CDR3 DNA reads TGTGCCAGCAGACAAAGCTACCTGGGGACTAATGAAAAACTGTTTTTT. Translating gives CASRQSYLGTNEKLFF.

The chain has TRBV4-3 and TRBJ2-1, with 8 bases fitting TRBD1. The CDR3 loop spans 17 amino acids. Germline V gives CDR1 LGHNA, CDR2 YSLEER. V was pared by 1 base and J by 1 base, with 6 bases of the junction left unmatched. CDR3 DNA sequence: TGCGCCAGCAGCCAAGGTTTAGGGGACAGGTCCTACAATGAGCAGTTCTTC. It yields the protein CASSQGLGDRSYNEQFF.

The V and J genes are TRBV9 and TRBJ2-5, with D uncertain. The CDR3 is 16 amino acids. Germline CDR1 and CDR2: SGDLS and YYNGEE. The ends were cut back, 0 bases at V and 5 bases at J, with 17 bases in the middle. CDR3: CASSVGSGSLGETQYF. The CDR3 nucleotides are TGTGCCAGCAGCGTAGGTTCCGGGTCGCTTGGGGAGACCCAGTACTTC. The whole variable domain, remainder taken from reference TRBV9 and TRBJ2-5, is DSGVTQTPKHLITATGQRVTLRCSPRSGDLSVYWYQQSLDQGLQFLIQYYNGEERAKGNILERFSAQQFPDLHSELNLSSLELGDSALYFCASSVGSGSLGETQYFGPGTRLLVL.

The chain employs TRBV28 and TRBJ1-2; no clear D. Between the trimmed V and J ends, which lost 2 bases and 3 bases, there was a span of 16 bases. Germline values: CDR1 MDHEN, CDR2 SYDVKM. The CDR3 spans 16 residues. The CDR3 sequence is CASSLHTETPDYGYTF. DNA of the CDR3: TGTGCCAGCAGTTTACACACGGAGACGCCTGACTATGGCTACACCTTC.

This chain connects TRBV10-3 to TRBJ1-1; D possibly corresponds to TRBD1 (5 bases). The CDR3 extends over 16 amino acids. CDR1 is ENHRY and CDR2 is SYGVKD in the germline V gene. Trimming removed 6 bases from V and 0 bases from J, with 17 bases in between. For the CDR3, the DNA is TGTGCCATCAGCGAGGGGAAAGGACTGATGAACACTGAAGCTTTCTTT. It is translated as CAISEGKGLMNTEAFF.

The chain is built from TRBV5-5 and TRBJ2-2, with 10 positions matching TRBD2. V gave up 3 bases and J gave up 1 base; unmatched junction bases: 9. Germline CDR1 and CDR2: SGHKS and YYEKEE (reference sequence). The CDR3 sequence is 18 residues long. Written as DNA, the CDR3 is TGTGCCAGCAGCTATTTGATCAGGACTAGCGGGAACACCGGGGAGCTGTTTTTT. It codes for CASSYLIRTSGNTGELFF.

The count of this clone is one. The chain joins TRBV2 to TRBJ1-2, with TRBD1 matching over 7 bases. Germline values: CDR1 SNHLY, CDR2 FYNNEI. The CDR3 consists of 14 residues. V was clipped by 7 bases and J by 1 base; unmatched bases: 6. Here the CDR3 DNA reads TGTGCCAGCACCGGGACAGCTATTAACTATGGCTACACCTTC. This translates into CASTGTAINYGYTF.

The V call is TRBV18, the J call TRBJ2-4, with a tentative D call TRBD2 (5 bases). The CDR3 contains 15 residues. Between the trimmed V and J ends, which lost 4 bases and 5 bases, there was a span of 15 bases. Germline V gene sequence: CDR1 KGHSH, CDR2 LQKENI. The CDR3 protein is CASSRRSEGENIQYF. CDR3 nucleotide sequence: TGTGCCAGCTCACGCCGTAGCGAGGGAGAAAACATTCAGTACTTC.

The V and J genes are TRBV28 and TRBJ1-1; D possibly corresponds to TRBD1 (5 bases). V shed 10 bases and J shed 5 bases, with 17 bases lying between them. In germline, CDR1 is MDHEN, CDR2 SYDVKM. CDR3 length equals 13 residues. CDR3 bases: TGTGCCACCCACTGGGGGGAGATAACTGAAGCTTTCTTT. Amino acids: CATHWGEITEAFF.

The V call is TRBV6-1, the J call TRBJ2-3; 8 bases map to TRBD2. Germline CDR1 is MNHNS and CDR2 is SASEGT. Trimming removed 11 bases from V and 8 bases from J; junction bases left unmatched: 6. This CDR3 spans 11 amino acids. CDR3 sequence reads: CAGGAGGTQYF. CDR3 sequence (DNA): TGTGCCGGGGGGGCGGGAGGTACGCAGTATTTT.

The chain recombines TRBV11-3 with TRBJ1-1; 8 bases match TRBD1. V shed 4 bases, J shed 0 bases, and the junction held 4 bases outside the gene matches. From germline, CDR1 is SGHNT and CDR2 YENEEA. This CDR3 spans 15 amino acids. CDR3 DNA sequence: TGTGCCAGCAGCTCCGGGACAGGTCTGAACACTGAAGCTTTCTTT. This sequence encodes CASSSGTGLNTEAFF.